One TCR beta chain is described in this entry. Its antigen is not known. These data originate in a study of CD8+CD57+ T cells in acquired aplastic anemia. Study-level information: The study obtained an average of 3.2 ug of DNA from sorted CD4+ and CD8+ cells.

From germline, CDR1 is SEHNR and CDR2 FQNEAQ (reference sequence). The CDR3 extends over 12 amino acids. TCR beta VDJ and CDR3 profiling used genomic DNA as template. A single record per CDR3 protein comes from TCRdb applying MiXCR to the reads. The sample lists 150,000 or so distinct CDR3 sequences, less than 60% occurring once. Selection for sequencing was limited to patients who had shown CD8+CD57+ cell expansion by flow cytometry. Blood came from patients not yet given any therapy. Broader study findings: Found in both controls and patients were around 29 CD8+ CDR3 sequences.

Material: sorted CD4+, CD8+, or CD8+CD57+ T cells (not recorded which) from PBMCs. This clonotype originated in a human donor with aplastic anemia. The rearrangement uses TRBV7-9 and TRBJ2-1; 10 bases align to TRBD1. The CDR3 sequence: CVAGQGYNEQFF. Written as DNA, the CDR3 is TGTGTAGCGGGACAGGGGTACAATGAGCAGTTCTTC.